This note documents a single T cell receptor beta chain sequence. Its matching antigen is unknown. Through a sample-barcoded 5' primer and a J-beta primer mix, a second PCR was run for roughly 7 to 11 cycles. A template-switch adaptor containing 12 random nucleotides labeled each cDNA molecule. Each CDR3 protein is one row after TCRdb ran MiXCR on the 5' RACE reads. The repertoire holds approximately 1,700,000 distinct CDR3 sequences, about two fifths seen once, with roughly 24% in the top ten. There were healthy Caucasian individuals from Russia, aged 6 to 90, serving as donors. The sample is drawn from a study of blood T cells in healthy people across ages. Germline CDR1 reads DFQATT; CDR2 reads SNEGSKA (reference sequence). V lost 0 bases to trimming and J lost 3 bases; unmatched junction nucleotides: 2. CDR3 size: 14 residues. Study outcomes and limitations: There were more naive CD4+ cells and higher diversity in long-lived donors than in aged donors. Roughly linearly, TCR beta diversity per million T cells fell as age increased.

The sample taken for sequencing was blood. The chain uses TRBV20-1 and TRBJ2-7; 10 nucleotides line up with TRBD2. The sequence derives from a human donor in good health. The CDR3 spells CSAREGTSVYEQYF. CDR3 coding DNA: TGCAGTGCTAGAGAAGGGACTAGCGTCTACGAGCAGTACTTC.